A single sample is the source of the 27 T cell receptor beta chains below, sequenced in a study of breast tumors, draining lymph nodes, adjacent tissues listed by TCRdb under 2016. The library relied on multiplex PCR. TCRdb records Illumina HiSeq 2000 as the sequencer. Starting from the raw public reads, TCRdb applied fastp trimming at Q25, assembled clones with MiXCR and retained in-frame beta chains. One record per CDR3 amino acid sequence lists the most common genes and DNA. This sample has roughly 32,000 distinct CDR3 sequences in its table, and roughly 36% of those were observed once. Clones ranked in the top ten supply about a tenth of the sample. The sample comprised breast tumor tissue. The receptors were gathered from a female donor with breast cancer. Some clones in this sample may be carry-over from other donors' samples.

The J gene is TRBJ1-6, the V gene TRBV28; D gene unclear. Germline-derived CDR1 and CDR2 are MDHEN and SYDVKM. The CDR3 covers 17 residues. V lost 4 bases and J lost 3, with 16 bases in between. The CDR3 region is CASSSLSPWHYNSPLHF. The DNA for the CDR3 is TGTGCCAGCAGTTCCCTGTCCCCTTGGCACTATAATTCACCCCTCCACTTT.

This clonotype came up many times. The rearrangement uses TRBV15 and TRBJ2-3; D is uncertain. Trimming took 0 bases from V and 2 from J, leaving 15 bases between them. This CDR3 is built from 17 residues. Germline CDR1 reads LNHNV; CDR2 reads YYDKDF (reference sequence). The CDR3 nucleotides read TGTGCCACCAGCAGAGAATACTCTTGGCTTAACACAGATACGCAGTATTTT. It encodes CATSREYSWLNTDTQYF.

This clonotype has a count of ten or more. The V call is TRBV24-1, the J call TRBJ2-3, with D possibly matching TRBD1 (6 bases). The V and J ends lost 2 bases and 5 bases respectively, with 16 bases between them. CDR1 KGHDR and CDR2 SFDVKD come from the germline V gene. The CDR3 sequence is 16 residues long. The CDR3 nucleotides read TGTGCCACCAGTGATTCGACAGGAAATAAGTTAGATACGCAGTATTTT. It codes for CATSDSTGNKLDTQYF.

This chain joins TRBV12-3 or TRBV12-4 and TRBJ2-5; the D gene is possibly TRBD2 (6 bases). Trimming removed 2 bases at V and 2 bases at J, with 15 bases between. The CDR3 spans 16 residues. The CDR3 DNA reads as TGTGCCAGCAGTTTAAGAGGGGACTCCCCGCAAGAGACCCAGTACTTC. Protein product: CASSLRGDSPQETQYF.

This clonotype has just one count. The chain employs TRBV30 and TRBJ2-3, with a tentative D call TRBD1 (6 bases). The germline V gene encodes CDR1 GTSNPN and CDR2 SVGIG (reference sequence). Trimming took 3 bases from V and 0 from J, leaving 7 bases between them. The CDR3 spans 13 residues. The CDR3 coding sequence is TGTGCCTGGAGCACAGGGAGCACAGATACGCAGTATTTT. This sequence encodes CAWSTGSTDTQYF.

Comments on this clonotype: No conserved phenylalanine or tryptophan is present at the end of the CDR3, so a read error is the likely explanation. V and J are TRBV7-9 and TRBJ2-5; possibly TRBD1 for D (5 bases). Per the germline V gene, CDR1 is SEHNR and CDR2 is FQNEAQ (reference sequence). Trimming shortened V by 5 bases and J by 1 base, and 17 bases separated the two germline ends. The CDR3 consists of 16 residues. The CDR3 nucleotides are TGTGCCAGCAGCAGAGGACACTCTCTCCCCCAAGAGACCCAGTACCTC. Amino acid sequence: CASSRGHSLPQETQYL.

As regards this clonotype: A read error may be the cause here, since a much bigger clone is one base away. The chain carries TRBV2 and TRBJ2-2; D is possibly TRBD1 (6 bases). The germline CDR1 and CDR2 sequences are SNHLY and FYNNEI. The CDR3 is 14 residues long. Between the trimmed V and J ends, which lost 8 bases and 2 bases, there was a span of 12 bases. CDR3 sequence reads: CASEGQINTGELFF. CDR3 nucleotides: TGTGCCAGCGAAGGACAGATAAACACCGGGGAGCTGTTTTTT.

The sample holds many counts of this clonotype. This chain joins TRBV6-5 and TRBJ2-2; TRBD1 aligns across 9 bases. V dropped 4 bases and J dropped 8; count of bases not matched to a gene: 5. The CDR3 spans 14 residues. The V gene's germline CDR1 is MNHEY and CDR2 SVGAGI. CDR3 coding DNA: TGTGCCAGCAGTTCGACAGGGGGTAGGGGGGAGCTGTTTTTT. It translates to CASSSTGGRGELFF.

The chain is built from TRBV5-1 and TRBJ2-4, with a tentative D call TRBD2 (5 bases). CDR3 length: 13 amino acids. Germline CDR1 reads SGHRS; CDR2 reads YFSETQ. Trimming took 4 bases from V and 8 from J, leaving 13 bases between them. CDR3 nucleotide sequence: TGCGCCAGCAGCGGCCTCAAGGGAGACATTCAGTACTTC. Translating it yields CASSGLKGDIQYF.

The rearrangement joins TRBV10-3 to TRBJ2-5, with a weak D call TRBD2 (5 bases). V was trimmed by 0 bases and J by 5 bases, leaving 10 bases between them. Per germline, CDR1 ENHRY and CDR2 SYGVKD. This CDR3 is built from 14 residues. CDR3 DNA: TGTGCCATCAGTGAGTCTGGTCCGGGGGAGACCCAGTACTTC. Translated: CAISESGPGETQYF.

This clonotype came up many times. The rearrangement uses TRBV9 and TRBJ2-5; 9 positions agree with TRBD2. V dropped 4 bases and J dropped 4; count of bases not matched to a gene: 11. Germline CDR1 and CDR2: SGDLS and YYNGEE. The CDR3 totals 16 residues. CDR3 in amino acids: CASSSGGSGSGETQYF. CDR3 coding DNA: TGTGCCAGCAGCTCTGGGGGTAGCGGGAGTGGAGAGACCCAGTACTTC.

This clonotype was picked up many times. This rearrangement joins TRBV20-1 to TRBJ2-1; TRBD2 aligns across 12 bases. This CDR3 region has 16 residues. CDR1 is DFQATT and CDR2 is SNEGSKA in the germline V gene (reference sequence). Unmatched junction bases numbered 8, after V lost 5 bases and J lost 3 bases. CDR3 nucleotide sequence: TGCAGTGCTCCTGCTAGCGGGAGGGGGCTCTACAATGAGCAGTTCTTC. Protein: CSAPASGRGLYNEQFF.

In this sample, this clonotype turned up many times. The chain combines TRBV7-3 with TRBJ2-2, with D uncertain. Germline V gene lookup returns CDR1 SGHTA and CDR2 FQGTGA. This CDR3 comprises 14 residues. Trimming removed 1 base at V and 4 bases at J, with 7 bases between. CDR3 residues: CASSLNLGTGELFF. As DNA, the CDR3 is TGTGCCAGCAGCTTAAATTTGGGCACCGGGGAGCTGTTTTTT. Filled out from reference TRBV7-3 and TRBJ2-2, the complete variable domain reads GAGVSQTPSNKVTEKGKYVELRCDPISGHTALYWYRQSLGQGPEFLIYFQGTGAADDSGLPNDRFFAVRPEGSVSTLKIQRTERGDSAVYLCASSLNLGTGELFFGEGSRLTVL.

Many counts were recorded for this clonotype. The CDR3: CASSIAGVGDTQYF. The CDR3 nucleotides read TGTGCCAGTAGTATAGCCGGGGTTGGAGATACGCAGTATTTT. The chain combines TRBV19 with TRBJ2-3; tentatively, D is TRBD2 (5 bases). The germline gives CDR1 LNHDA, CDR2 SQIVND (reference sequence). This CDR3 comprises 14 residues. Trimming cost V 1 base and J 5 bases, with 10 bases left between them. Looking up the rest from reference TRBV19 and TRBJ2-3 gives the full variable domain: DGGITQSPKYLFRKEGQNVTLSCEQNLNHDAMYWYRQDPGQGLRLIYYSQIVNDFQKGDIAEGYSVSREKKESFPLTVTSAQKNPTAFYLCASSIAGVGDTQYFGPGTRLTVL.

CDR3 nucleotides: TGTGCCAGCAGCTTGCTCAGAGCGGGGAGCTCCTACAATGAGCAGTTCTTC. Translation gives CASSLLRAGSSYNEQFF. The J gene is TRBJ2-1, the V gene TRBV5-6; TRBD2 matches 7 bases. The ends lost 1 base at V and 0 bases at J; junction bases unmatched: 7. The CDR3 loop spans 17 amino acids. Germline V gives CDR1 SGHDT, CDR2 YYEEEE.

This clonotype was detected only a few times. The chain combines TRBV28 with TRBJ1-2, with 7 bases fitting TRBD1. CDR1 is MDHEN, CDR2 SYDVKM, per germline. The CDR3 is made up of 15 amino acids. J lost 5 bases, V lost 1 base, and 7 bases had no gene match. The CDR3 coding sequence is TGTGCCAGCAGTTTATCCGACAGGGCCGGGTATGGCTACACCTTC. This translates into CASSLSDRAGYGYTF.

This clonotype appeared many times. The genes are TRBV12-3 or TRBV12-4 and TRBJ2-1; TRBD1 might be the D (7 bases). V was clipped by 3 bases and J by 5 bases, with 17 bases between them. The CDR3 is made up of 16 amino acids. The CDR3 DNA reads as TGTGCCAGCAGTTTCGCAGGGGGGTGGGGGGACAATGAGCAGTTCTTC. Its translation: CASSFAGGWGDNEQFF.

There are many counts of this clonotype. This chain joins TRBV5-1 and TRBJ2-1, with 10 bases lining up with TRBD2. Germline assignment: CDR1 SGHRS and CDR2 YFSETQ. Trimming removed 6 bases from V and 2 bases from J; junction bases left unmatched: 5. The CDR3 consists of 15 residues. CDR3 nucleotides: TGCGCCAGCACGCCGGGACTAGCGACCTACAATGAGCAGTTCTTC. Translating gives CASTPGLATYNEQFF.

This clonotype was recorded many times. V usage is TRBV10-3 and J usage is TRBJ2-1, with D maybe TRBD2 (6 bases). V gave up 2 bases and J gave up 10 bases, with 12 bases separating them. The germline gives CDR1 ENHRY, CDR2 SYGVKD. The CDR3 length is 13 residues. The CDR3 protein is CAISEGGPGEQFF. The CDR3 DNA reads TGTGCCATCAGTGAGGGAGGGCCTGGAGAGCAGTTCTTC.

This clonotype came up many times. The chain has TRBV24-1 and TRBJ2-2; D gene uncertain. V lost 1 base, J lost 6 bases, and 5 bases lay in between. Per the germline V gene, CDR1 is KGHDR and CDR2 is SFDVKD. There are 13 residues in the CDR3. The CDR3 loop is CATSDFGSGELFF. In DNA, the CDR3 is TGTGCCACCAGTGATTTCGGGTCCGGGGAGCTGTTTTTT.

There are many counts of this clonotype. CDR3: CASSLLGGDNEQFF. The DNA of the CDR3 is TGTGCCAGCAGTTTATTGGGAGGTGACAATGAGCAGTTCTTC. The chain has TRBV27 and TRBJ2-1; TRBD2 is a possible D gene (6 bases). V shed 1 base and J shed 5 bases, with 9 bases lying between them. Per germline, CDR1 MNHEY and CDR2 SMNVEV (reference sequence). The CDR3 contains 14 residues.

This clonotype came up many times. This chain uses TRBV20-1 with TRBJ1-6; 8 nucleotides agree with TRBD1. CDR1 is DFQATT, CDR2 SNEGSKA, per germline (reference sequence). Trimming cost V 1 base and J 9 bases; bases outside gene matches: 8. The CDR3 has 15 amino acids. The CDR3 DNA is TGCAGTGCTAGAGTGGGACAGGAGGCGATTTCACCCCTCCACTTT. Amino acid sequence: CSARVGQEAISPLHF.

CDR3 residues: CASSFHRGGGETQYF. The CDR3, as DNA: TGCGCCAGCAGCTTTCACAGGGGAGGAGGTGAGACCCAGTACTTC. The rearrangement uses TRBV5-1 and TRBJ2-5; a possible D gene is TRBD1 (7 bases). CDR1 is SGHRS and CDR2 is YFSETQ in the germline V gene. V lost 2 bases and J lost 5, with 16 bases in between. This CDR3 region has 15 residues.

The chain carries TRBV7-8 and TRBJ2-2; D possibly corresponds to TRBD2 (6 bases). This CDR3 comprises 13 residues. Per germline, CDR1 SGHVS and CDR2 FQNEAQ. V lost 4 bases to trimming and J lost 6 bases, with 9 bases between them. The CDR3 is CASSYTSPGELFF. The CDR3 DNA sequence: TGTGCCAGCAGCTATACTAGCCCCGGGGAGCTGTTTTTT.

For this clonotype: A junction boundary mismatches the germline segment, possibly from a read error. The V and J genes are TRBV20-1 and TRBJ2-1, with no clear D. The V gene's germline CDR1 is DFQATT and CDR2 SNEGSKA (reference sequence). This CDR3 has 12 residues. CDR3 nucleotides: TGCAGTGCTAGAGATCGTAGGGATGAGCTGCTCTTC. As protein: CSARDRRDELLF.

This chain uses TRBV12-3 or TRBV12-4 with TRBJ2-1; D perhaps matches TRBD1 (5 bases). V lost 5 bases and J 5 bases, leaving 7 bases between the germline ends. The CDR3 has 12 residues. In DNA form, the CDR3 reads TGTGCCAGCAGTCTCAGGGACAATGAGCAGTTCTTC. As protein: CASSLRDNEQFF.

This clonotype showed up just a few times. The J gene is TRBJ2-2, the V gene TRBV28; D not certain. The CDR3 is 13 residues long. CDR1 is MDHEN, CDR2 SYDVKM, per germline. V was trimmed by 5 bases and J by 1 base, leaving 5 bases between them. The CDR3 spells CASSKRNTGELFF. The CDR3 DNA reads as TGTGCCAGCAGTAAGAGGAACACCGGGGAGCTGTTTTTT. The entire variable domain, with the rest obtained from reference TRBV28 and TRBJ2-2, is as follows: DVKVTQSSRYLVKRTGEKVFLECVQDMDHENMFWYRQDPGLGLRLIYFSYDVKMKEKGDIPEGYSVSREKKERFSLILESASTNQTSMYLCASSKRNTGELFFGEGSRLTVL.